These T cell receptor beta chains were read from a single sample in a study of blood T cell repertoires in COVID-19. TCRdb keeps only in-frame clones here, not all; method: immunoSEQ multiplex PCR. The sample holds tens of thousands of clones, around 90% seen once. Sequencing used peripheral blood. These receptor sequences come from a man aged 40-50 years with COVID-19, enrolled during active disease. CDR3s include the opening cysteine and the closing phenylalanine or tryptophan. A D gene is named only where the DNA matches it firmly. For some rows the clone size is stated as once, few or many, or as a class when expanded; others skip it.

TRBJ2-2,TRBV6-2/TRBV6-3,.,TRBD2,CASSRTSGGAKTGELFF,TGTGCCAGCAGTAGGACTAGCGGGGGGGCGAAGACCGGGGAGCTGTTTTTT
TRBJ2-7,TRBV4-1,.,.,CASSQKDRPDYEQYF,TGCGCCAGCAGCCAAAAGGACAGACCGGACTACGAGCAGTACTTC
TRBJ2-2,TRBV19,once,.,CASTPRPTNTGELFF,TGTGCCAGTACCCCCCGTCCTACGAACACCGGGGAGCTGTTTTTT
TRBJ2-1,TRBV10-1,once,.,CASSDTGAPARSEQFF,TGCGCCAGCAGTGATACAGGAGCTCCCGCTCGTTCTGAGCAGTTCTTC
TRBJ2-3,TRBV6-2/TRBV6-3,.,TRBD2,CASSPLADSTDTQYF,TGTGCCAGCAGTCCACTAGCGGATAGCACAGATACGCAGTATTTT
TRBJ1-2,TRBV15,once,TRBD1,CATSRDSGQGGGYTF,TGTGCCACCAGCAGAGATTCGGGACAGGGTGGCGGCTACACCTTC
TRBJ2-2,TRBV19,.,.,CASSWTVFLNTGELFF,TGTGCCAGTAGTTGGACAGTATTCTTAAACACCGGGGAGCTGTTTTTT
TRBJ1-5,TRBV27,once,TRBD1,CASSPIGTVSNQPQHF,TGTGCCAGCAGTCCAATTGGGACAGTTAGCAATCAGCCCCAGCATTTT
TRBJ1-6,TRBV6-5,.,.,CATSLLGENSPLHF,TGTGCCACCTCTTTATTAGGGGAAAATTCACCCCTCCACTTT
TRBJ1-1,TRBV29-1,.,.,CSVVRYREMNTEAFF,TGCAGCGTTGTAAGGTACCGGGAAATGAACACTGAAGCTTTCTTT
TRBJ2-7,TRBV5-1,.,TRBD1,CASTLQTQTRGQGSYEQYF,TGCGCCAGCACTCTCCAAACCCAAACAAGGGGACAGGGCTCCTACGAGCAGTACTTC
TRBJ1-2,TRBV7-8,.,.,CASRKPGEREGYTF,TGTGCCAGCAGGAAACCAGGGGAACGGGAAGGCTACACCTTC
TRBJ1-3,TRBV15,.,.,CATSRDRSGDCYF,TGTGCCACCAGCAGAGATAGGTCTGGAGACTGCTATTTT
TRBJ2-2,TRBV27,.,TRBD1,CASSYRGHGIDAGELFF,TGTGCCAGCAGTTACAGGGGGCACGGAATTGACGCCGGGGAGCTGTTTTTT
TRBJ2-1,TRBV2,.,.,CASSAEYNEQFF,TGTGCCAGCAGCGCTGAGTACAATGAGCAGTTCTTC
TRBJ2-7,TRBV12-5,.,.,CASGLDGTGSYEQYF,TGTGCTAGTGGTTTGGACGGGACTGGAAGTTACGAGCAGTACTTC
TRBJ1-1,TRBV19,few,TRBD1,CASSSRQGGAEAFF,TGTGCCAGTAGTTCCCGACAGGGTGGGGCTGAAGCTTTCTTT
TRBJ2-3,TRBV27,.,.,CASPTGIEGVLRTDTQYF,TGTGCCAGCCCTACTGGAATCGAGGGGGTGCTCAGGACAGATACGCAGTATTTT
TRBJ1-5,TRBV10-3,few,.,CATTPGTLSNQPQHF,TGTGCCACCACCCCCGGGACACTTAGCAATCAGCCCCAGCATTTT
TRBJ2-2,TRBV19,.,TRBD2,CASSLLLASSTGELFF,TGTGCCAGTAGTCTCCTACTAGCGTCGAGCACCGGGGAGCTGTTTTTT
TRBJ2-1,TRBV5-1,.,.,CASSRDRNYYNEQFF,TGCGCCAGCAGCCGCGACAGGAATTATTACAATGAGCAGTTCTTC
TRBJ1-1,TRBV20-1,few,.,CSALGQYEAFF,TGCAGTGCTCTAGGACAGTATGAAGCTTTCTTT
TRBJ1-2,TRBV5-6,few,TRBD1,CASSQDRNYGYTF,TGTGCCAGCAGCCAGGACAGGAACTATGGCTACACCTTC
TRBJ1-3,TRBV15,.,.,CATSRAQPGSGNIIYF,TGTGCCACCAGCAGAGCCCAACCCGGGTCTGGAAACATCATATATTTT
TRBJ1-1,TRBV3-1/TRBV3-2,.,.,CAASSGSANTEAFF,TGTGCTGCGTCCTCGGGGTCGGCCAACACTGAAGCTTTCTTT
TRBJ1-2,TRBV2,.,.,CASSQRGNYGYTF,TGTGCCAGCAGCCAGCGGGGAAACTATGGCTACACCTTC
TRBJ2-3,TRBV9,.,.,CASSVLSTDTQYF,TGTGCCAGCAGCGTCCTTAGCACAGATACGCAGTATTTT
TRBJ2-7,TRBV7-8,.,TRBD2,CASRTTSGIAYEQYF,TGTGCCAGCAGAACCACTAGCGGTATAGCCTACGAGCAGTACTTC
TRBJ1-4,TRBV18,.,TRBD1,CASSPTGQGADKLFF,TGTGCCAGCTCACCCACGGGACAGGGGGCTGACAAACTGTTTTTT
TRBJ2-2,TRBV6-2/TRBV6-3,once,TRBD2,CASSYVLAGYLFF,TGTGCCAGCAGTTACGTCCTAGCGGGGTACCTGTTTTTT
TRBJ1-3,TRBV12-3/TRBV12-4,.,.,CASDGAAGNTIYF,TGTGCCAGCGATGGGGCAGCCGGAAACACCATATATTTT
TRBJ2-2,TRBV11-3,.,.,CASTSGQRWAGELFF,TGTGCCAGCACGTCAGGACAGAGATGGGCCGGGGAGCTGTTTTTT
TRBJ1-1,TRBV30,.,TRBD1,CAWSGDRGEAFF,TGTGCCTGGAGTGGGGACAGGGGTGAAGCTTTCTTT
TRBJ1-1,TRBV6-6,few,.,CASSESGGTEAFF,TGTGCCAGCAGTGAGTCGGGTGGGACTGAAGCTTTCTTT
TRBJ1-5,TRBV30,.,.,CAWSKGEQGRNQPQHF,TGTGCCTGGAGTAAGGGGGAACAGGGCCGAAATCAGCCCCAGCATTTT
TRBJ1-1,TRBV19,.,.,CASRDLGGLDTEAFF,TGTGCCAGTAGGGACCTCGGGGGGCTTGATACTGAAGCTTTCTTT
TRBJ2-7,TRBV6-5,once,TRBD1,CASRTGPYEQYF,TGTGCCAGTAGGACAGGGCCCTACGAGCAGTACTTC
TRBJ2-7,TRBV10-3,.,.,CAISRTGYEQYF,TGTGCCATCTCCCGGACTGGGTACGAGCAGTACTTC
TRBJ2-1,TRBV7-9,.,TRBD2,CASSRPGLISGGEQFF,TGTGCCAGCAGCAGACCGGGACTAATCTCGGGGGGTGAGCAGTTCTTC
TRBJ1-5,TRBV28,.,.,CASSLRDIVQPQHF,TGTGCCAGCAGTTTAAGGGACATAGTGCAGCCCCAGCATTTT
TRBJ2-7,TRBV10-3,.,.,CAISAGGRGEQYF,TGTGCCATCAGTGCAGGGGGGAGAGGCGAGCAGTACTTC
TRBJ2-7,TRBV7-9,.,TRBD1,CASSSTGAPYEQYF,TGTGCCAGCAGCTCCACAGGGGCCCCCTACGAGCAGTACTTC
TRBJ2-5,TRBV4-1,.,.,CASSLSAQVETQYF,TGCGCCAGCAGCCTCTCCGCCCAGGTTGAGACCCAGTACTTC
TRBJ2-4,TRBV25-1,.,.,CASSPPGHPNIQYF,TGTGCCAGCAGTCCACCGGGACACCCCAACATTCAGTACTTC
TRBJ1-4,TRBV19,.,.,CASSSTAVLFF,TGTGCCAGTAGTTCAACAGCAGTTTTGTTTTTT
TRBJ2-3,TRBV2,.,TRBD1,CASHRGTGGGTDTQYF,TGTGCCAGCCACCGAGGGACAGGGGGGGGCACAGATACGCAGTATTTT
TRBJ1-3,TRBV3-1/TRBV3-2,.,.,CASSLTGSSGNTIYF,TGTGCCAGCAGCCTAACAGGGAGCTCTGGAAACACCATATATTTT
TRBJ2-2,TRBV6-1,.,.,CASSEATAGVTGELFF,TGTGCCAGCAGTGAAGCGACAGCGGGCGTCACCGGGGAGCTGTTTTTT
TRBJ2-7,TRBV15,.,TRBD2,CATSVAGPSYEQYF,TGTGCCACCAGCGTAGCGGGCCCCTCCTACGAGCAGTACTTC
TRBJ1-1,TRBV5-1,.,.,CASSGQMNTEAFF,TGCGCCAGCAGCGGACAGATGAACACTGAAGCTTTCTTT
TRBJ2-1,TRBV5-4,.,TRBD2,CASSLPVSGRGGYNEQFF,TGTGCCAGCAGCTTGCCGGTTTCGGGGCGCGGGGGGTACAATGAGCAGTTCTTC
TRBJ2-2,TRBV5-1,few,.,CASSPGIYTGELFF,TGCGCCAGCAGCCCCGGGATCTACACCGGGGAGCTGTTTTTT
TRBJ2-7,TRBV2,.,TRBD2,CASKGRLAGANEQYF,TGTGCCAGCAAGGGTAGGCTAGCGGGAGCAAACGAGCAGTACTTC
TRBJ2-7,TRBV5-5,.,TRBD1,CASSLAQGYEQYF,TGTGCCAGCAGCTTGGCACAGGGGTACGAGCAGTACTTC
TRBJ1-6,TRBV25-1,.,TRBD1,CASRTGVLNSPLHF,TGTGCCAGCAGGACAGGGGTCCTTAATTCACCCCTCCACTTT